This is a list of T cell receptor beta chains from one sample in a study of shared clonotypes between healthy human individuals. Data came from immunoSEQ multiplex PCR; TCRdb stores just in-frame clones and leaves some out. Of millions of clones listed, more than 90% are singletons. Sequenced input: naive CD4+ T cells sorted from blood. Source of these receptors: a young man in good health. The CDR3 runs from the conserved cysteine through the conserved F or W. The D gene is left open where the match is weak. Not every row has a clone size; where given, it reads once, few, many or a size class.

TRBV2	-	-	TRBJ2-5	TGTGCCAGCAGTGTGACCCGCACGGCGACCCAGTACTTC	CASSVTRTATQYF
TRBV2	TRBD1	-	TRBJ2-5	TGTGCCAGCCGGCCGACAGGGGGACAACAAGAGACCCAGTACTTC	CASRPTGGQQETQYF
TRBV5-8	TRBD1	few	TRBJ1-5	TGTGCCAGCAGCTTGTTGACAGGGGGAATGCCCCAGCATTTT	CASSLLTGGMPQHF
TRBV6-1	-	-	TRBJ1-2	TGTGCCAGCAGCCCTGGGCCAGGAGGCTATGGCTACACCTTC	CASSPGPGGYGYTF
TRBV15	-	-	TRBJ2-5	TGTGCCACCAGCAGTGTGGGGATGGAGACCCAGTACTTC	CATSSVGMETQYF
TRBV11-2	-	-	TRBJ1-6	TGTGCCAGCAGCTTTGCGGGAGGCAATTCACCCCTCCACTTT	CASSFAGGNSPLHF
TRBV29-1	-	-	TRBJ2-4	TGCAGCGTAGCCGGGACCAAAAACATTCAGTACTTC	CSVAGTKNIQYF
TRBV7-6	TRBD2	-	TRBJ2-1	TGTGCCAGCAGCGACATAGTAGCGGGAACGAATGAGCAGTTCTTC	CASSDIVAGTNEQFF
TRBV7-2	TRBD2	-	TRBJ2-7	TGTGCCAGCAGCAATATAGCGGGGGGGACACGCGAGCAGTACTTC	CASSNIAGGTREQYF
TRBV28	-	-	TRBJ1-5	TGTGCCAGCAGCCGAGGTTGGGATAGCAATCAGCCCCAGCATTTT	CASSRGWDSNQPQHF
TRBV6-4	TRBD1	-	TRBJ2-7	TGTGCCAGCAGAGGGACAGGGAAAGGCGAGCAGTACTTC	CASRGTGKGEQYF
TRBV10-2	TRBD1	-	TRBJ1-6	TGCGCCAGCAGTCTTGGAGGGGGCGGTAATTCACCCCTCCACTTT	CASSLGGGGNSPLHF
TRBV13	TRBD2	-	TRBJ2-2	TGTGCCAGCAGCTTAGGCCTTAAGTGGACTAGCGAGGTCGCGAACACCGGGGAGCTGTTTTTT	CASSLGLKWTSEVANTGELFF
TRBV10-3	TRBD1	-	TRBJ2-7	TGTGCCATCAGTTACGGACAGGTTAACTCCTACGAGCAGTACTTC	CAISYGQVNSYEQYF
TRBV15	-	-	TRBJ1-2	TGTGCCACCAGCAGAGCTCGCCAGGGGTATGGCTACACCTTC	CATSRARQGYGYTF
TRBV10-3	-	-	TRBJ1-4	TGTGCCATCTCCGGGGGGGGGAGTAATGAAAAACTGTTTTTT	CAISGGGSNEKLFF
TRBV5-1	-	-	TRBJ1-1	TGCGCCAGCAGTCTCCAGGGAGTTCCCATGAACACTGAAGCTTTCTTT	CASSLQGVPMNTEAFF
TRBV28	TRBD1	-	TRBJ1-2	TGTGCCAGCAGGACAGGGGTAAACTATGGCTACACCTTC	CASRTGVNYGYTF
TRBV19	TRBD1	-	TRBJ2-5	TGTGCCAGTGGGACAGGGTCCCAAGAGACCCAGTACTTC	CASGTGSQETQYF
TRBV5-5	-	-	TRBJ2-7	TGTGCCAGCAGCTTCGCAGGGGTTTCGGGTTACGAGCAGTACTTC	CASSFAGVSGYEQYF
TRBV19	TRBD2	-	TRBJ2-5	TGTGCCAGTATTGGGGCGGTAGCGGGGGATCAAGAGACCCAGTACTTC	CASIGAVAGDQETQYF
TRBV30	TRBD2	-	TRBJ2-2	TGTGCCTGGAGTGTACGGACTAGCGGGGCCGCGAACACCGGGGAGCTGTTTTTT	CAWSVRTSGAANTGELFF
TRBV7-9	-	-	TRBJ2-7	TGTGCCAGCAGCTTAGGAGGGTTAGGGAACGAGCAGTACTTC	CASSLGGLGNEQYF
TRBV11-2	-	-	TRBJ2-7	TGTGCCAGCAGCTTTTTACGAACCCGCTCCTACGAGCAGTACTTC	CASSFLRTRSYEQYF
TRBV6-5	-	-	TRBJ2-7	TGTGCCAGCAGTTACTCGACCCCAGGACGCGGCTACGAGCAGTACTTC	CASSYSTPGRGYEQYF
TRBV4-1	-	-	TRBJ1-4	TGCGCCAGTGGACACCCTAATGAAAAACTGTTTTTT	CASGHPNEKLFF
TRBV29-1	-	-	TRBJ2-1	TGCAGCGTTTCCACTGAGCAGTTCTTC	CSVSTEQFF
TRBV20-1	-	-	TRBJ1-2	TGCAGTGCTAGAGCGGGGAATGGCTACACCTTC	CSARAGNGYTF
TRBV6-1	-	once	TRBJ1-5	TGTGCCAGCATCCACAGGGTAGGGCCCACTCAGCCCCAGCATTTT	CASIHRVGPTQPQHF
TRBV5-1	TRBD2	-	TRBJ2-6	TGCGCCAGCAGCCCGGGACTGATGGGAGGGGTCCTGACTTTC	CASSPGLMGGVLTF
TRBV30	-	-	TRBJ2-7	TGTGCCTGGACCCATAGCGCAGCTCACGAGCAGTACTTC	CAWTHSAAHEQYF
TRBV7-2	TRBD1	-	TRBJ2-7	TGTGCCAGCAGCCGGACAGGGCCTTCCTACGAGCAGTACTTC	CASSRTGPSYEQYF
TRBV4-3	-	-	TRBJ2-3	TGCGCCAGCAGCCAGAGCAGGGGATTCACAGATACGCAGTATTTT	CASSQSRGFTDTQYF
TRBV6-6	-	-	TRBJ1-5	TGTGCCAGCAGTTTTCGGGGACCCAATCAGCCCCAGCATTTT	CASSFRGPNQPQHF
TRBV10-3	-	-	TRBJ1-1	TGTGCCATCAGCCCCGACAGAAACACTGAAGCTTTCTTT	CAISPDRNTEAFF
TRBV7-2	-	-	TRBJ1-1	TGTGCCACCAGGGAAGGGGGGATGAACACTGAAGCTTTCTTT	CATREGGMNTEAFF
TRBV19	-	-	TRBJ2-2	TGTGCCAGTAGTCCTGCACCGCTGGGTGACACCGGGGAGCTGTTTTTT	CASSPAPLGDTGELFF
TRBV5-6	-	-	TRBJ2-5	TGTGCCAGCAGCTTTGTAGCCCAAGAGACCCAGTACTTC	CASSFVAQETQYF
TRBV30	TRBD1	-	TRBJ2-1	TGTGCCTGGAGTTCTCCCAGGGGGCTCCAGAATGAGCAGTTCTTC	CAWSSPRGLQNEQFF
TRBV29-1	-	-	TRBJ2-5	TGCAGCGTTGCGGCTGGGTGGTTCCAAGAGACCCAGTACTTC	CSVAAGWFQETQYF